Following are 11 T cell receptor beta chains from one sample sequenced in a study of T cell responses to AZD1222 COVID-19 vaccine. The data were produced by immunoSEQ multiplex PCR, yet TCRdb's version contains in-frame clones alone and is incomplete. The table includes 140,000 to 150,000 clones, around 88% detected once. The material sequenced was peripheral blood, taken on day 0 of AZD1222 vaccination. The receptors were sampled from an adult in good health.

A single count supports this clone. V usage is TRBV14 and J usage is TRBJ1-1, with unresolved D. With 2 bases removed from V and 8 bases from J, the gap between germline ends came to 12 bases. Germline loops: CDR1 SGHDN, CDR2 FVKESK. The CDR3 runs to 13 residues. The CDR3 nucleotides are TGTGCCAGCAGCCAACGGGAGGGCGAGGAAGCTTTCTTT. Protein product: CASSQREGEEAFF.

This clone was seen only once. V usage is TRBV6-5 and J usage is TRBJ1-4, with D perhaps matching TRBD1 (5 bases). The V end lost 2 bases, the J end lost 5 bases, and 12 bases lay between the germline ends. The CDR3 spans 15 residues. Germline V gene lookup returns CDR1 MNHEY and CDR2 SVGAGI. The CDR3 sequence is CASSYGGGRNEKLFF. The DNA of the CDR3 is TGTGCCAGCAGTTACGGTGGGGGGAGGAATGAAAAACTGTTTTTT.

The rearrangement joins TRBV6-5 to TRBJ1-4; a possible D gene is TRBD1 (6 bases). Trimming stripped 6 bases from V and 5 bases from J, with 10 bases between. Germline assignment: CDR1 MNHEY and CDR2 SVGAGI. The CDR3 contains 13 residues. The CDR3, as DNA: TGTGCCAGCAGGCGGGGGCAAAATGAAAAACTGTTTTTT. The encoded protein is CASRRGQNEKLFF.

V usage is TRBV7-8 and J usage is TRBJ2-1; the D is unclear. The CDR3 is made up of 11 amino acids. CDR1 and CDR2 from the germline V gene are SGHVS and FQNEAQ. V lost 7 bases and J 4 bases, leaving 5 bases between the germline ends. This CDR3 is CASTRYNEQFF. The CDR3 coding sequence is TGTGCCAGCACCCGGTACAATGAGCAGTTCTTC.

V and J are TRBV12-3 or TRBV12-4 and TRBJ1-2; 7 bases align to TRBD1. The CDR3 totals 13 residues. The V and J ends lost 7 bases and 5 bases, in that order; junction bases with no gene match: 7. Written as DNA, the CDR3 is TGTGCCAGCACTCGCAGGGGGATTTATGGCTACACCTTC. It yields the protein CASTRRGIYGYTF.

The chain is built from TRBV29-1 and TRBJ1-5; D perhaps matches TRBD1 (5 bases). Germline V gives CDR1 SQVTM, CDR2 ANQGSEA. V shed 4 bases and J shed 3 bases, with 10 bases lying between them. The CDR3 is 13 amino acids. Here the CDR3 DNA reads TGCAGCGTTGGTAGGGGCCTCAATCAGCCCCAGCATTTT. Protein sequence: CSVGRGLNQPQHF.

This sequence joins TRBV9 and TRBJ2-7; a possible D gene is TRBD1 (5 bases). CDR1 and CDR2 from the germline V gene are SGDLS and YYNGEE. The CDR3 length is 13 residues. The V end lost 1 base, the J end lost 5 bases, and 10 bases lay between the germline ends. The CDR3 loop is CASSVTAGHEQYF. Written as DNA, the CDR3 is TGTGCCAGCAGCGTAACGGCAGGGCACGAGCAGTACTTC.

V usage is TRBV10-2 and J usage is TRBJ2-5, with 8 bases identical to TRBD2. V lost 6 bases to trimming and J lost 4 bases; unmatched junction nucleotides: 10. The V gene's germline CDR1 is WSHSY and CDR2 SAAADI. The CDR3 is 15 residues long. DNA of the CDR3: TGCGCCAGCAGCAGGACTAGCAGCCCGGTAGAGACCCAGTACTTC. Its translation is CASSRTSSPVETQYF.

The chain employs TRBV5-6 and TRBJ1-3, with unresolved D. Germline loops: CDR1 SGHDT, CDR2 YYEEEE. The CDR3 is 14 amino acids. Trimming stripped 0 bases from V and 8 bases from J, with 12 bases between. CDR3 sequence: CASSLGSPGDTIYF. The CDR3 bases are TGTGCCAGCAGCTTGGGGTCACCCGGTGACACCATATATTTT.

CDR3 sequence reads: CASSLALWDRGRSTEAFF. CDR3 bases: TGTGCCAGCAGCTTAGCGCTATGGGACAGGGGGCGCAGCACTGAAGCTTTCTTT. The V and J genes are TRBV7-8 and TRBJ1-1; 12 nucleotides line up with TRBD1. Germline CDR1 SGHVS, CDR2 FQNEAQ. CDR3 size: 18 residues. The ends lost 0 bases at V and 4 bases at J; junction bases unmatched: 9.

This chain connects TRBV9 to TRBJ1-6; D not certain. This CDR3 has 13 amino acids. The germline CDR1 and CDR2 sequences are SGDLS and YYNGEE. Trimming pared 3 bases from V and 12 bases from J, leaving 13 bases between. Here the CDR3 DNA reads TGTGCCAGCAGCGGTTACGGCCCTCTACCCCTCCACTTT. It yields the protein CASSGYGPLPLHF. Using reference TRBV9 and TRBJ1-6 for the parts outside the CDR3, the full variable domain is DSGVTQTPKHLITATGQRVTLRCSPRSGDLSVYWYQQSLDQGLQFLIQYYNGEERAKGNILERFSAQQFPDLHSELNLSSLELGDSALYFCASSGYGPLPLHFGNGTRLTVT.